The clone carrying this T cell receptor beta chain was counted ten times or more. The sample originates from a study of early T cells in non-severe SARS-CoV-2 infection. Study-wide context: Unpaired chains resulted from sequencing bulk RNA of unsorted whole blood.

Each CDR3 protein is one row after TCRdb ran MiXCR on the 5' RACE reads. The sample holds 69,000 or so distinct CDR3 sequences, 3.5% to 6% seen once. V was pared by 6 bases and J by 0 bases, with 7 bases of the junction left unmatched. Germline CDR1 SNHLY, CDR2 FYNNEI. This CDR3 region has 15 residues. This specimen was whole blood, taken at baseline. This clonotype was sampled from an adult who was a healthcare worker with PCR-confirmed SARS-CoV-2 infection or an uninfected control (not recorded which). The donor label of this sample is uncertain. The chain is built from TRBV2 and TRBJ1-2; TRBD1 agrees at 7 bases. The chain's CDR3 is CASRKETGSNYGYTF. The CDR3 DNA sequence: TGTGCCAGCAGGAAGGAGACAGGGTCTAACTATGGCTACACCTTC.